Below are 23 T cell receptor beta chains sequenced from a single sample in a study of blood T cell repertoires in COVID-19. Repertoires were generated with immunoSEQ multiplex PCR, while TCRdb's copy carries only in-frame clones and drops some. This table holds tens of thousands of clones, 90% found once. The sequenced material came from peripheral blood. The receptors here all came from a human donor with active COVID-19. The donor label of this sample is uncertain.

In this sample, this clone turned up a few times. This rearrangement joins TRBV7-9 to TRBJ1-2, with D possibly being TRBD1 (6 bases). Trimming pared 1 base from V and 7 bases from J, leaving 13 bases between. Germline-derived CDR1 and CDR2 are SEHNR and FQNEAQ (reference sequence). The CDR3 runs 14 residues. The CDR3 reads CASSLVGGAGGYTF. In nucleotides, the CDR3 is TGTGCCAGCAGCTTAGTTGGGGGGGCCGGTGGCTACACCTTC. Together with reference TRBV7-9 and TRBJ1-2, the CDR3 gives the full variable domain: DTGVSQNPRHKITKRGQNVTFRCDPISEHNRLYWYRQTLGQGPEFLTYFQNEAQLEKSRLLSDRFSAERPKGSFSTLEIQRTEQGDSAMYLCASSLVGGAGGYTFGSGTRLTVV.

This clone came up once. The V and J genes are TRBV27 and TRBJ2-2; the D is unclear. The germline CDR1 and CDR2 sequences are MNHEY and SMNVEV (reference sequence). V lost 3 bases and J lost 6, with 5 bases in between. This CDR3 spans 12 amino acids. The CDR3 loop is CASSFIAGELFF. The CDR3 nucleotides are TGTGCCAGCAGTTTCATAGCCGGGGAGCTGTTTTTT.

The chain recombines TRBV28 with TRBJ1-2; TRBD1 matches at 8 bases. Looked up from germline, CDR1 is MDHEN and CDR2 is SYDVKM. There are 20 residues in the CDR3. With V trimmed by 2 bases and J by 4 bases, 21 bases remained unmatched. This CDR3 is CASSLVGFGGQDHRLYGYTF. DNA of the CDR3: TGTGCCAGCAGTTTAGTTGGCTTTGGGGGACAGGACCACCGCCTCTATGGCTACACCTTC.

V is TRBV7-2 and J is TRBJ2-7, with no clear D. Germline V CDR1 and CDR2: SGHTA, FQGNSA. The V end lost 5 bases, the J end lost 0 bases, and 5 bases lay between the germline ends. This CDR3 comprises 12 residues. CDR3 protein: CASSRSSYEQYF. CDR3 sequence (DNA): TGTGCCAGCAGCCGGAGCTCCTACGAGCAGTACTTC.

The genes are TRBV7-9 and TRBJ1-1, with D possibly TRBD1 on 6 matching bases. The CDR3 runs to 15 residues. In germline, CDR1 is SEHNR, CDR2 FQNEAQ (reference sequence). V gave up 2 bases and J gave up 1 base, with 11 bases separating them. CDR3 sequence reads: CASSLSGQTNTEAFF. The CDR3 DNA reads as TGTGCCAGCAGCTTATCCGGACAGACGAACACTGAAGCTTTCTTT. Supplemented by reference TRBV7-9 and TRBJ1-1, the full variable domain reads DTGVSQNPRHKITKRGQNVTFRCDPISEHNRLYWYRQTLGQGPEFLTYFQNEAQLEKSRLLSDRFSAERPKGSFSTLEIQRTEQGDSAMYLCASSLSGQTNTEAFFGQGTRLTVV.

The chain is built from TRBV28 and TRBJ1-5; 7 bases are shared with TRBD1. The CDR3 covers 15 residues. Trimming at V came to 5 bases and at J to 6 bases, leaving 10 bases not matched to a gene. Germline CDR1 reads MDHEN; CDR2 reads SYDVKM. This CDR3 is CASSPPTGYTQPQHF. The CDR3 DNA reads as TGTGCCAGCAGTCCCCCGACAGGGTACACTCAGCCCCAGCATTTT.

This chain joins TRBV5-6 and TRBJ1-5; D call uncertain. From germline, CDR1 is SGHDT and CDR2 YYEEEE. Trimming took 2 bases from V and 9 from J, leaving 18 bases between them. The CDR3 sequence is 15 residues long. Here the CDR3 DNA reads TGTGCCAGCAGCTTATTCAGTGGGCCTAGCGGGCCCCAGCATTTT. Translation: CASSLFSGPSGPQHF. The whole variable domain, filled in from reference TRBV5-6 and TRBJ1-5, reads DAGVTQSPTHLIKTRGQQVTLRCSPKSGHDTVSWYQQALGQGPQFIFQYYEEEERQRGNFPDRFSGHQFPNYSSELNVNALLLGDSALYLCASSLFSGPSGPQHFGDGTRLSIL.

The genes are TRBV7-8 and TRBJ1-2; D gene unclear. Germline V gene sequence: CDR1 SGHVS, CDR2 FQNEAQ. The CDR3 loop spans 15 amino acids. V lost 3 bases and J 3 bases, leaving 14 bases between the germline ends. The CDR3 protein is CASSFGGSGDYGYTF. In DNA form, the CDR3 reads TGTGCCAGCAGCTTCGGAGGGTCAGGAGACTATGGCTACACCTTC.

The chain joins TRBV18 to TRBJ2-7; 11 positions agree with TRBD2. J was trimmed by 0 bases and V by 0 bases; bases with no gene match: 4. CDR3 length: 17 residues. Germline CDR1 and CDR2: KGHSH and LQKENI. This CDR3 is CASSPPTSGGASYEQYF. CDR3 sequence (DNA): TGTGCCAGCTCACCACCTACTAGCGGGGGTGCCTCCTACGAGCAGTACTTC.

The V call is TRBV19, the J call TRBJ1-4; D uncertain. Germline loops: CDR1 LNHDA, CDR2 SQIVND (reference sequence). The CDR3 runs to 14 residues. V was clipped by 3 bases and J by 6 bases, with 11 bases between them. CDR3 protein: CASSIPRRDEKLFF. CDR3 bases: TGTGCCAGTAGTATCCCTAGACGGGATGAAAAACTGTTTTTT.

The chain couples TRBV18 to TRBJ2-3; 7 nucleotides match TRBD2. The V gene end was trimmed by 1 base and the J gene end by 3 bases; junction bases not matched to a gene: 13. Germline CDR1 is KGHSH and CDR2 is LQKENI. The CDR3 contains 18 residues. CDR3 bases: TGTGCCAGCTCACCACGGGCCGGGGGGTCCGATCTTACAGATACGCAGTATTTT. Protein: CASSPRAGGSDLTDTQYF.

The V call is TRBV3-1 (or the pseudogene TRBV3-2), the J call TRBJ2-1, with 11 bases matching TRBD2. Unmatched junction bases numbered 5, after V lost 2 bases and J lost 8 bases. CDR3 length: 15 residues. Germline V gene sequence: CDR1 LGHDT, CDR2 YNNKEL (reference sequence). DNA for the CDR3: TGTGCCAGCAGCCAACCGACTAGCGGGGTCCATGAGCAGTTCTTC. Translated: CASSQPTSGVHEQFF.

This clone has a handful of counts. The V gene is TRBV30, the J gene TRBJ2-7, with TRBD1 identical over 7 bases. Germline CDR1 reads GTSNPN; CDR2 reads SVGIG (reference sequence). The CDR3 loop spans 13 amino acids. The V and J ends lost 5 bases and 0 bases, in that order; junction bases with no gene match: 4. This chain's CDR3 is CAWDRTGSYEQYF. The CDR3 DNA reads as TGTGCCTGGGACCGGACAGGCTCCTACGAGCAGTACTTC. The full variable domain, rest sourced from reference TRBV30 and TRBJ2-7, is SQTIHQWPATLVQPVGSPLSLECTVEGTSNPNLYWYRQAAGRGLQLLFYSVGIGQISSEVPQNLSASRPQDRQFILSSKKLLLSDSGFYLCAWDRTGSYEQYFGPGTRLTVT.

V and J are TRBV6-2 or TRBV6-3 and TRBJ2-4, with D perhaps matching TRBD1 (5 bases). Germline lookup yields CDR1 MNHEY and CDR2 SVGEGT. Trimming shortened V by 2 bases and J by 0 bases, and 17 bases separated the two germline ends. The CDR3 runs to 18 residues. The chain's CDR3 is CASSYPPDRMVAKNIQYF. In nucleotides, the CDR3 is TGTGCCAGCAGTTACCCCCCAGACAGAATGGTAGCCAAAAACATTCAGTACTTC.

This chain connects TRBV11-3 to TRBJ2-5; TRBD1 matches at 7 bases. The V and J ends lost 8 bases and 4 bases, in that order; junction bases with no gene match: 7. The CDR3 runs to 13 residues. Germline CDR1 is SGHNT and CDR2 is YENEEA. CDR3 sequence (DNA): TGTGCCAGCTCGACAGGGTTCGGAGAGACCCAGTACTTC. Protein: CASSTGFGETQYF.

The rearrangement links TRBV2 to TRBJ1-4; 7 bases match TRBD1. Per germline, CDR1 SNHLY and CDR2 FYNNEI. This CDR3 region has 15 residues. The junction had 5 bases not matched to a gene; V was cut back by 7 bases and J by 0 bases. CDR3 sequence (DNA): TGTGCCAGCAATCCCGACAGGGCAACTAATGAAAAACTGTTTTTT. This sequence encodes CASNPDRATNEKLFF.

The chain uses TRBV28 and TRBJ2-3; D is possibly TRBD1 (6 bases). Between the trimmed V and J ends, which lost 5 bases and 2 bases, there was a span of 8 bases. Germline values: CDR1 MDHEN, CDR2 SYDVKM. This CDR3 is 13 amino acids long. The CDR3: CASSRDNTDTQYF. The CDR3 bases are TGTGCCAGCAGTCGGGACAACACAGATACGCAGTATTTT.

In its sample, this clone was seen once. This rearrangement joins TRBV4-1 to TRBJ2-1; TRBD2 matches at 13 bases. V trimming: 1 base; J trimming: 4 bases; junction bases outside the gene matches: 13. Germline V gene sequence: CDR1 MGHRA, CDR2 YSYEKL. The CDR3 totals 20 residues. CDR3 DNA: TGCGCCAGCAGCCAAGTACCCGGACTAGCGGGGGCGCAATCGTACAATGAGCAGTTCTTC. Protein sequence: CASSQVPGLAGAQSYNEQFF.

A word on this clone: At one boundary the junction diverges from the germline segment, which might be a read error. The CDR3 here is CANQGRGSSEQYF. CDR3 in DNA: TGTGCCAACCAGGGCAGGGGTTCCTCCGAGCAGTACTTC. The chain links TRBV10-3 to TRBJ2-7; weak D call: TRBD1 (6 bases). The CDR3 has 13 residues. The germline CDR1 and CDR2 sequences are ENHRY and SYGVKD.

This chain connects TRBV6-2 or TRBV6-3 to TRBJ1-4; unclear D gene. The V gene lost 4 bases and the J gene lost 7 bases, with 16 bases spanning the gap. Germline V gives CDR1 MNHEY, CDR2 SVGEGT. This CDR3 contains 15 residues. CDR3 DNA: TGTGCCAGCAGTTTGGGCGGGTCGTTCGGTGAAAAACTGTTTTTT. Encoded protein: CASSLGGSFGEKLFF.

The chain carries TRBV7-2 and TRBJ1-1, with D tentatively TRBD1 (6 bases). The CDR3 runs 15 residues. Trimming took off 2 bases at V and 5 bases at J, with 15 bases between the two ends. Germline-derived CDR1 and CDR2 are SGHTA and FQGNSA. The CDR3 nucleotides are TGTGCCAGCAGCTTATCACCCAGGGGTATAACTGAAGCTTTCTTT. Translation gives CASSLSPRGITEAFF.

The genes are TRBV5-4 and TRBJ2-5; TRBD2 matches at 8 bases. The CDR3 has 14 residues. Trimming removed 1 base from V and 3 bases from J; junction bases left unmatched: 2. The germline V gene has CDR1 SGHNT and CDR2 YYREEE (reference sequence). The CDR3 here is CASSLLSGEETQYF. The CDR3 nucleotides read TGTGCCAGCAGCTTGCTTAGCGGGGAAGAGACCCAGTACTTC.

The chain uses TRBV5-6 and TRBJ1-4; TRBD1 matches 9 bases. This CDR3 comprises 16 residues. V was pared by 3 bases and J by 4 bases, with 7 bases of the junction left unmatched. Germline V gives CDR1 SGHDT, CDR2 YYEEEE. CDR3 sequence: CASSSLPGQGNEKLFF. CDR3 DNA sequence: TGTGCCAGCAGCTCCCTCCCGGGACAGGGTAATGAAAAACTGTTTTTT. Full variable domain (remainder filled in from reference TRBV5-6 and TRBJ1-4): DAGVTQSPTHLIKTRGQQVTLRCSPKSGHDTVSWYQQALGQGPQFIFQYYEEEERQRGNFPDRFSGHQFPNYSSELNVNALLLGDSALYLCASSSLPGQGNEKLFFGSGTQLSVL.